This is a list of T cell receptor beta chains from one sample in a study of blood T cell repertoires in COVID-19. Measured with immunoSEQ multiplex PCR; TCRdb has only the in-frame clones, and not every one. The sample carries about 35,000 clones, more than 75% recorded once. Sequencing used peripheral blood. The receptors stem from a human donor in a cohort sampled during active COVID-19. Both conserved end residues are part of each CDR3. Each record gives: D gene, clone size, V gene, J gene, CDR3 protein, CDR3 DNA. The D gene is left open where the match is weak. Rows may omit the clone size; those that give it use once, few, many or a size class.

D gene: TRBD2
clone size: -
V gene: TRBV7-2
J gene: TRBJ2-1
CDR3 protein: CASSLVGLWGGTYNEQFF
CDR3 DNA: TGTGCCAGCAGCTTAGTCGGCCTTTGGGGGGGAACCTACAATGAGCAGTTCTTC

D gene: -
clone size: -
V gene: TRBV7-9
J gene: TRBJ2-1
CDR3 protein: CASSLVGVAYEQFF
CDR3 DNA: TGTGCCAGCAGCTTAGTCGGTGTTGCTTATGAGCAGTTCTTC

D gene: -
clone size: -
V gene: TRBV6-5
J gene: TRBJ1-2
CDR3 protein: CASKINREANYGYTF
CDR3 DNA: TGTGCCAGCAAAATCAACAGGGAAGCTAACTATGGCTACACCTTC

D gene: -
clone size: -
V gene: TRBV3-1/TRBV3-2
J gene: TRBJ2-1
CDR3 protein: CASSLPSVGHEQFF
CDR3 DNA: TGTGCCAGCAGCCTACCTAGCGTGGGCCATGAGCAGTTCTTC

D gene: -
clone size: -
V gene: TRBV9
J gene: TRBJ1-1
CDR3 protein: CASSASRPEGIGGGTEAFF
CDR3 DNA: TGTGCCAGCAGCGCCAGCCGACCTGAAGGTATCGGGGGGGGCACTGAAGCTTTCTTT

D gene: -
clone size: -
V gene: TRBV6-5
J gene: TRBJ1-1
CDR3 protein: CASRDVDGVREAFF
CDR3 DNA: TGTGCCAGCAGGGACGTGGACGGGGTCCGTGAAGCTTTCTTT

D gene: -
clone size: -
V gene: TRBV7-6
J gene: TRBJ1-1
CDR3 protein: CASSTGGAMNTEAFF
CDR3 DNA: TGTGCCAGCAGCACCGGGGGGGCGATGAACACTGAAGCTTTCTTT

D gene: TRBD2
clone size: -
V gene: TRBV5-4
J gene: TRBJ2-7
CDR3 protein: CASSLASGGAGYEQYF
CDR3 DNA: TGTGCCAGCAGCTTAGCTAGCGGGGGGGCGGGCTACGAGCAGTACTTC

D gene: TRBD2
clone size: -
V gene: TRBV10-2
J gene: TRBJ2-3
CDR3 protein: CASSKSGVSTDTQYF
CDR3 DNA: TGCGCCAGCAGTAAAAGCGGGGTTAGCACAGATACGCAGTATTTT

D gene: -
clone size: -
V gene: TRBV7-2
J gene: TRBJ2-3
CDR3 protein: CASSLARHGTDTQYF
CDR3 DNA: TGTGCCAGCAGCTTAGCGCGTCACGGGACAGATACGCAGTATTTT

D gene: TRBD2
clone size: -
V gene: TRBV19
J gene: TRBJ2-3
CDR3 protein: CASSLAGGRWEVDTQYF
CDR3 DNA: TGTGCCAGTAGCTTAGCGGGGGGCCGTTGGGAGGTAGATACGCAGTATTTT

D gene: TRBD1
clone size: once
V gene: TRBV5-4
J gene: TRBJ1-4
CDR3 protein: CASSLGQKNEKLFF
CDR3 DNA: TGTGCCAGCAGCCTGGGACAGAAAAATGAAAAACTGTTTTTT

D gene: TRBD1
clone size: few
V gene: TRBV3-1/TRBV3-2
J gene: TRBJ1-4
CDR3 protein: CASSQTGGEKLFF
CDR3 DNA: TGTGCCAGCAGCCAGACAGGGGGAGAAAAACTGTTTTTT

D gene: TRBD2
clone size: -
V gene: TRBV7-2
J gene: TRBJ2-3
CDR3 protein: CASSLRQKRGYTDTQYF
CDR3 DNA: TGTGCCAGCAGCTTACGTCAGAAGCGGGGTTACACAGATACGCAGTATTTT

D gene: TRBD2
clone size: -
V gene: TRBV10-3
J gene: TRBJ2-5
CDR3 protein: CAISEGRGGAETQYF
CDR3 DNA: TGTGCCATCAGTGAGGGACGGGGGGGCGCAGAGACCCAGTACTTC

D gene: -
clone size: -
V gene: TRBV7-2
J gene: TRBJ2-7
CDR3 protein: CASSLQDSSYEQYF
CDR3 DNA: TGTGCCAGCAGCTTACAAGACAGCTCCTACGAGCAGTACTTC

D gene: -
clone size: -
V gene: TRBV6-2/TRBV6-3
J gene: TRBJ2-7
CDR3 protein: CASSYSLGLSEQYF
CDR3 DNA: TGTGCCAGCAGTTACTCTCTAGGATTAAGCGAGCAGTACTTC

D gene: TRBD2
clone size: -
V gene: TRBV7-9
J gene: TRBJ2-5
CDR3 protein: CASSLGLAGKAETQYF
CDR3 DNA: TGTGCCAGCAGCTTAGGTCTAGCGGGGAAAGCAGAGACCCAGTACTTC

D gene: TRBD2
clone size: few
V gene: TRBV28
J gene: TRBJ2-1
CDR3 protein: CASSPLAGGQTGQFF
CDR3 DNA: TGTGCCAGCAGTCCTCTAGCGGGGGGTCAAACTGGGCAGTTCTTC

D gene: -
clone size: -
V gene: TRBV15
J gene: TRBJ1-5
CDR3 protein: CATSVPGDNQPQHF
CDR3 DNA: TGTGCCACCAGTGTACCGGGTGACAATCAGCCCCAGCATTTT

D gene: TRBD1
clone size: -
V gene: TRBV18
J gene: TRBJ2-5
CDR3 protein: CASSQGAQETQYF
CDR3 DNA: TGTGCCAGCTCACAGGGGGCCCAAGAGACCCAGTACTTC

D gene: -
clone size: -
V gene: TRBV11-2
J gene: TRBJ1-2
CDR3 protein: CASSLPGGYTF
CDR3 DNA: TGTGCCAGCAGCCTACCCGGTGGCTACACCTTC

D gene: -
clone size: -
V gene: TRBV2
J gene: TRBJ1-1
CDR3 protein: CASSEEVTAAAFF
CDR3 DNA: TGTGCCAGCAGTGAAGAGGTGACAGCCGCCGCTTTCTTT

D gene: TRBD1
clone size: -
V gene: TRBV10-3
J gene: TRBJ1-2
CDR3 protein: CAITPDRGSYGYTF
CDR3 DNA: TGTGCCATCACTCCGGACAGGGGGAGCTATGGCTACACCTTC

D gene: TRBD1
clone size: once
V gene: TRBV4-3
J gene: TRBJ2-2
CDR3 protein: CASSLTGGGGELFF
CDR3 DNA: TGCGCCAGCAGCCTGACAGGGGGTGGCGGGGAGCTGTTTTTT

D gene: -
clone size: -
V gene: TRBV4-1
J gene: TRBJ1-1
CDR3 protein: CASSQGDLGTEAFF
CDR3 DNA: TGCGCCAGCAGCCAGGGCGATTTAGGCACTGAAGCTTTCTTT

D gene: -
clone size: -
V gene: TRBV5-1
J gene: TRBJ2-7
CDR3 protein: CASSFGGVGVYEQYF
CDR3 DNA: TGCGCCAGCAGCTTTGGTGGGGTAGGGGTCTACGAGCAGTACTTC

D gene: -
clone size: -
V gene: TRBV6-6
J gene: TRBJ1-1
CDR3 protein: CASSRGQTNTEAFF
CDR3 DNA: TGTGCCAGCAGTCGCGGACAGACGAACACTGAAGCTTTCTTT

D gene: TRBD1
clone size: -
V gene: TRBV19
J gene: TRBJ2-6
CDR3 protein: CASSEDRGAGANVLTF
CDR3 DNA: TGTGCCAGTAGTGAAGACAGGGGGGCTGGGGCCAACGTCCTGACTTTC

D gene: -
clone size: -
V gene: TRBV3-1/TRBV3-2
J gene: TRBJ2-3
CDR3 protein: CASSSWGHSTDTQYF
CDR3 DNA: TGTGCCAGCAGCTCATGGGGGCATAGCACAGATACGCAGTATTTT

D gene: TRBD2
clone size: -
V gene: TRBV6-1
J gene: TRBJ2-5
CDR3 protein: CASSDQRGYQETQYF
CDR3 DNA: TGTGCCAGCAGTGATCAGCGGGGGTATCAAGAGACCCAGTACTTC

D gene: TRBD1
clone size: -
V gene: TRBV18
J gene: TRBJ1-2
CDR3 protein: CASSTRTGGTDGYTF
CDR3 DNA: TGTGCCAGCTCAACTAGGACAGGGGGCACCGATGGCTACACCTTC

D gene: -
clone size: -
V gene: TRBV5-1
J gene: TRBJ1-1
CDR3 protein: CASSPTVHGTEAFF
CDR3 DNA: TGCGCCAGCAGCCCAACAGTGCACGGCACTGAAGCTTTCTTT

D gene: -
clone size: -
V gene: TRBV6-5
J gene: TRBJ1-1
CDR3 protein: CASSYYRDTEAFF
CDR3 DNA: TGTGCCAGCAGTTACTACAGGGACACTGAAGCTTTCTTT

D gene: TRBD2
clone size: -
V gene: TRBV15
J gene: TRBJ2-7
CDR3 protein: CATSRRGASGNEQYF
CDR3 DNA: TGTGCCACCAGCAGGCGGGGGGCCTCGGGGAACGAGCAGTACTTC

D gene: TRBD1
clone size: -
V gene: TRBV4-1
J gene: TRBJ1-4
CDR3 protein: CASSPTGVNEKLFF
CDR3 DNA: TGCGCCAGCAGCCCGACAGGGGTTAATGAAAAACTGTTTTTT

D gene: TRBD1
clone size: -
V gene: TRBV7-3
J gene: TRBJ2-1
CDR3 protein: CASSSTGGVYNEQFF
CDR3 DNA: TGTGCCAGCAGCTCGACAGGGGGTGTCTACAATGAGCAGTTCTTC

D gene: -
clone size: -
V gene: TRBV4-3
J gene: TRBJ2-3
CDR3 protein: CASSQNGGEDTQYF
CDR3 DNA: TGCGCCAGCAGCCAAAACGGAGGTGAAGATACGCAGTATTTT

D gene: TRBD1
clone size: -
V gene: TRBV12-3/TRBV12-4
J gene: TRBJ1-2
CDR3 protein: CASSLGQDYGYTF
CDR3 DNA: TGTGCCAGCAGTCTTGGACAGGACTATGGCTACACCTTC

D gene: TRBD2
clone size: -
V gene: TRBV7-9
J gene: TRBJ2-3
CDR3 protein: CASSFPGLPTDTQYF
CDR3 DNA: TGTGCCAGCAGCTTCCCGGGACTACCCACAGATACGCAGTATTTT

D gene: -
clone size: -
V gene: TRBV19
J gene: TRBJ1-1
CDR3 protein: CASSIGDSSGGTEAFF
CDR3 DNA: TGTGCCAGTAGTATAGGGGATTCGTCGGGAGGCACTGAAGCTTTCTTT

D gene: TRBD2
clone size: few
V gene: TRBV7-2
J gene: TRBJ2-1
CDR3 protein: CASSKGLAVHEQFF
CDR3 DNA: TGTGCCAGCAGTAAGGGACTAGCGGTTCATGAGCAGTTCTTC

D gene: -
clone size: few
V gene: TRBV3-1/TRBV3-2
J gene: TRBJ1-5
CDR3 protein: CASSQDFRVSNQPQHF
CDR3 DNA: TGTGCCAGCAGCCAAGATTTCAGGGTAAGCAATCAGCCCCAGCATTTT

D gene: -
clone size: -
V gene: TRBV18
J gene: TRBJ1-2
CDR3 protein: CASSPPTGFGYTF
CDR3 DNA: TGTGCCAGCTCACCACCTACAGGGTTTGGCTACACCTTC

D gene: TRBD1
clone size: -
V gene: TRBV28
J gene: TRBJ1-2
CDR3 protein: CASTPQTGVGGYTF
CDR3 DNA: TGTGCCAGCACCCCCCAAACAGGGGTAGGTGGCTACACCTTC